The next 26 T cell receptor beta chains were all read from a single sample in a study of cytotoxic CD8 clonotypes in ibrutinib-treated CLL. TCRdb's table, derived via immunoSEQ multiplex PCR, lists solely in-frame clones and lacks some. Here the sample spans a few hundred thousand clones, roughly 79% being singletons. This specimen was PBMCs, taken before ibrutinib treatment. The receptors were gathered from a human donor with chronic lymphocytic leukemia.

This clone occurred a few times. The V call is TRBV19, the J call TRBJ2-1, with D possibly being TRBD1 (7 bases). Germline lookup yields CDR1 LNHDA and CDR2 SQIVND (reference sequence). The length of the CDR3 is 14 residues. Trimming stripped 7 bases from V and 4 bases from J, with 14 bases between. For the CDR3, the DNA is TGTGCCAGTAAGGAGGGGGCTCTGTACAATGAGCAGTTCTTC. This gives the protein CASKEGALYNEQFF.

V is TRBV28 and J is TRBJ1-1, with D possibly TRBD1 on 6 matching bases. CDR1 and CDR2 from the germline V gene are MDHEN and SYDVKM. The germline V and J ends were trimmed by 6 bases and 0 bases, with 17 bases remaining between them. The CDR3 is 16 amino acids. The CDR3, as DNA: TGTGCCAGCAGCCCGGTCACGAACAGGGTGAACACTGAAGCTTTCTTT. Amino acid sequence: CASSPVTNRVNTEAFF. Based on the CDR3 plus reference TRBV28 and TRBJ1-1, the full variable domain is DVKVTQSSRYLVKRTGEKVFLECVQDMDHENMFWYRQDPGLGLRLIYFSYDVKMKEKGDIPEGYSVSREKKERFSLILESASTNQTSMYLCASSPVTNRVNTEAFFGQGTRLTVV.

This clone was seen a handful of times. The chain couples TRBV14 to TRBJ2-3, with 10 bases fitting TRBD2. The germline CDR1 and CDR2 sequences are SGHDN and FVKESK. This CDR3 has 16 amino acids. V shed 0 bases and J 6 bases; nucleotides not matched to a gene: 6. The CDR3 bases are TGTGCCAGCAGCCAAGATCCTAGCGGGAGTATGGATACGCAGTATTTT. Protein product: CASSQDPSGSMDTQYF.

The J gene is TRBJ1-2, the V gene TRBV29-1, with D unclear. Between the trimmed V and J ends, which lost 2 bases and 0 bases, there was a span of 10 bases. This CDR3 is built from 14 residues. CDR1 is SQVTM and CDR2 is ANQGSEA in the germline V gene. CDR3 coding DNA: TGCAGCGTTGAAAAGGTCCGAACTAACTATGGCTACACCTTC. Its protein product is CSVEKVRTNYGYTF.

The chain carries TRBV11-1 and TRBJ2-3; 8 bases are shared with TRBD2. This CDR3 is built from 18 residues. Germline trimming cut 5 bases from V and 2 bases from J; bases unmatched to any gene: 15. Germline V gene lookup returns CDR1 SGHAT and CDR2 FQDESV (reference sequence). In DNA, the CDR3 is TGTGCCAGCAGCCACCCAGGGAAAGGTAGCGGGAACACAGATACGCAGTATTTT. Residues: CASSHPGKGSGNTDTQYF.

This clone was recorded a few times. The chain joins TRBV6-5 to TRBJ2-1; 9 nucleotides agree with TRBD2. The CDR3 loop spans 16 amino acids. Per the germline V gene, CDR1 is MNHEY and CDR2 is SVGAGI. V lost 1 base to trimming and J lost 8 bases; unmatched junction nucleotides: 9. The DNA for the CDR3 is TGTGCCAGCAGTTACTTTGGTAGCGGGAGTATCGATGAGCAGTTCTTC. Translation: CASSYFGSGSIDEQFF.

The table lists this clone with a count of one. One end of the junction is discordant with germline, which a read error may explain. The chain joins TRBV7-7 to TRBJ1-4; no clear D. Germline assignment: CDR1 SSHAT and CDR2 FNYEAQ (reference sequence). CDR3 length: 14 amino acids. The DNA for the CDR3 is TGTGCTAGCAGCGCGGGCCCCGGGCGGGAAAAACTGTTTTTT. Residues: CASSAGPGREKLFF.

This sequence joins TRBV5-4 and TRBJ2-1, with D possibly TRBD1 on 8 matching bases. Germline V gene data show CDR1 as SGHNT and CDR2 as YYREEE (reference sequence). There are 15 residues in the CDR3. V was clipped by 4 bases and J by 5 bases, with 16 bases between them. CDR3 in DNA: TGTGCCAGCAGCATCGACAGGGGAGGGAACAATGAGCAGTTCTTC. Its protein is CASSIDRGGNNEQFF.

This chain joins TRBV30 and TRBJ2-6; 8 bases match TRBD2. Germline CDR1 and CDR2: GTSNPN and SVGIG (reference sequence). With 3 bases clipped from V and 3 bases from J, the junction kept 7 bases outside the gene matches. This CDR3 comprises 16 residues. CDR3 sequence reads: CAWRRAGVGGANVLTF. CDR3 nucleotide sequence: TGTGCCTGGAGGCGAGCGGGAGTTGGTGGGGCCAACGTCCTGACTTTC.

This clone was found once. V and J are TRBV4-3 and TRBJ2-2; 8 bases fit TRBD2. Germline-derived CDR1 and CDR2 are LGHNA and YSLEER. Losses at the gene ends were 1 base for V and 7 bases for J; bases not matched to a gene: 8. This CDR3 is built from 16 residues. Written as DNA, the CDR3 is TGCGCCAGCAGCCAAGGAAAGCTAGCGGGTGGCGGGGAGCTGTTTTTT. As protein: CASSQGKLAGGGELFF.

The chain uses TRBV4-3 and TRBJ2-1, with 8 bases aligning to TRBD2. V lost 0 bases to trimming and J lost 9 bases; unmatched junction nucleotides: 13. Germline CDR1 reads LGHNA; CDR2 reads YSLEER. This CDR3 is 17 amino acids long. The CDR3 DNA reads as TGCGCCAGCAGCCAAGATCGGGGTAGCGGGAAATTCCGTGAGCAGTTCTTC. The encoded protein is CASSQDRGSGKFREQFF.

The rearrangement links TRBV2 to TRBJ1-2, with a possible D match to TRBD1 (6 bases). V shed 7 bases and J shed 5 bases, with 11 bases lying between them. The germline gives CDR1 SNHLY, CDR2 FYNNEI. The CDR3 extends over 12 amino acids. As DNA, the CDR3 is TGTGCCAGCACGGGGACAACGTATGGCTACACCTTC. This codes for CASTGTTYGYTF.

The genes are TRBV29-1 and TRBJ2-1; 7 bases map to TRBD1. CDR3 length: 14 amino acids. CDR1 and CDR2 (germline): SQVTM, ANQGSEA. Losses at the gene ends were 4 bases for V and 7 bases for J; bases not matched to a gene: 10. The CDR3 nucleotides read TGCAGCGTTGGGGGGACAGTGGGTATTAATGAGCAGTTCTTC. Translation gives CSVGGTVGINEQFF.

This chain connects TRBV28 to TRBJ2-7, with D perhaps TRBD2 (5 bases). With 5 bases removed from V and 1 base from J, the gap between germline ends came to 9 bases. The germline gives CDR1 MDHEN, CDR2 SYDVKM. The CDR3 is made up of 13 amino acids. The CDR3 DNA follows: TGTGCCAGCAGTCCCGGGGTTTCCTACGAGCAGTACTTC. Its protein is CASSPGVSYEQYF.

The chain joins TRBV18 to TRBJ1-2; 7 bases agree with TRBD1. Trimming took 2 bases from V and 4 from J; bases not matched to a gene: 22. Germline CDR1 KGHSH, CDR2 LQKENI. The length of the CDR3 is 20 residues. The CDR3 bases are TGTGCCAGCTCACCAAAAAACCCCCACGGGTGGGACAGCATACTCTATGGCTACACCTTC. It translates to CASSPKNPHGWDSILYGYTF.

The J gene is TRBJ1-2, the V gene TRBV9; 7 bases fit TRBD1. V dropped 3 bases and J dropped 4; count of bases not matched to a gene: 6. Germline V gene sequence: CDR1 SGDLS, CDR2 YYNGEE. The length of the CDR3 is 14 residues. The DNA of the CDR3 is TGTGCCAGCAGCGCAGGGGGGCGTACCTATGGCTACACCTTC. As protein: CASSAGGRTYGYTF.

The rearrangement uses TRBV11-3 and TRBJ2-3, with 8 bases matching TRBD1. This CDR3 has 14 residues. The germline gives CDR1 SGHNT, CDR2 YENEEA. J gave up 3 bases and V 5 bases, and 4 bases lay outside the gene matches. The CDR3 region has the DNA TGTGCCAGCAGCCAACAGGGGGGAACAGATACGCAGTATTTT. This translates into CASSQQGGTDTQYF.

This sequence joins TRBV29-1 and TRBJ2-7; possible D gene TRBD2, 5 bases. Trimming pared 6 bases from V and 5 bases from J, leaving 14 bases between. The CDR3 covers 12 residues. Germline CDR1 reads SQVTM; CDR2 reads ANQGSEA. The CDR3: CSVTGLGNEQYF. The DNA for the CDR3 is TGCAGCGTAACCGGCCTCGGGAACGAGCAGTACTTC.

The chain employs TRBV2 and TRBJ2-1; possibly TRBD2 for D (6 bases). The V end lost 2 bases, the J end lost 6 bases, and 11 bases lay between the germline ends. The germline CDR1 and CDR2 sequences are SNHLY and FYNNEI. This CDR3 is 14 amino acids long. In DNA form, the CDR3 reads TGTGCCAGCAGTGAACTTGGACTAATCAATGAGCAGTTCTTC. It specifies CASSELGLINEQFF.

CDR3 region: CASSLERTGGYTF. The CDR3 bases are TGTGCCAGCAGCTTAGAGAGGACAGGTGGCTACACCTTC. The chain links TRBV11-2 to TRBJ1-2, with 7 bases matching TRBD1. Unmatched junction bases numbered 2, after V lost 0 bases and J lost 7 bases. The CDR3 length is 13 residues. Germline CDR1 SGHAT, CDR2 FQNNGV.

The chain joins TRBV5-6 to TRBJ1-5, with a weak D call TRBD1 (6 bases). The germline V gene encodes CDR1 SGHDT and CDR2 YYEEEE. This CDR3 has 13 residues. Trimming left V 0 bases short and J 10 bases short, with 11 bases between. This CDR3 reads CASSLAMGGPQHF. CDR3 sequence (DNA): TGTGCCAGCAGCTTGGCGATGGGGGGCCCCCAGCATTTT.

Only a few counts were recorded for this clone. The chain joins TRBV19 to TRBJ2-7, with TRBD2 matching over 8 bases. J was trimmed by 1 base and V by 2 bases; bases with no gene match: 4. The CDR3 runs to 15 residues. The germline V gene encodes CDR1 LNHDA and CDR2 SQIVND (reference sequence). The CDR3 coding sequence is TGTGCCAGTAGTATATTAGCGGGATATTCCTACGAGCAGTACTTC. As protein: CASSILAGYSYEQYF.

The chain combines TRBV30 with TRBJ2-5; either TRBD1 or TRBD2 may supply D (5 bases each). The CDR3 sequence is 15 residues long. Germline V gives CDR1 GTSNPN, CDR2 SVGIG (reference sequence). Trimming pared 0 bases from V and 2 bases from J, leaving 13 bases between. CDR3 sequence reads: CAWSVRGRKQETQYF. The CDR3 DNA is TGTGCCTGGAGTGTACGGGGCAGGAAACAAGAGACCCAGTACTTC.

V gene TRBV9 combines with J gene TRBJ1-1; D not certain. From germline, CDR1 is SGDLS and CDR2 YYNGEE. This CDR3 comprises 14 residues. The V gene lost 5 bases and the J gene lost 4 bases, with 15 bases spanning the gap. CDR3 DNA sequence: TGTGCCAGCAGTTACTCCGGGGTCAGCACTGAAGCTTTCTTT. Translating it yields CASSYSGVSTEAFF.

In this sample, this clone turned up a few times. The chain combines TRBV7-3 with TRBJ2-5, with D possibly matching TRBD2 (6 bases). Germline V lookup: CDR1 SGHTA, CDR2 FQGTGA. This CDR3 spans 13 amino acids. The V end was cut by 5 bases, the J end by 4 bases, with 11 bases between. CDR3 residues: CASSAGRGETQYF. CDR3 sequence (DNA): TGTGCCAGCAGCGCGGGGCGAGGAGAGACCCAGTACTTC. The full variable domain, in which reference TRBV7-3 and TRBJ2-5 provide the parts outside the CDR3, is GAGVSQTPSNKVTEKGKYVELRCDPISGHTALYWYRQSLGQGPEFLIYFQGTGAADDSGLPNDRFFAVRPEGSVSTLKIQRTERGDSAVYLCASSAGRGETQYFGPGTRLLVL.

The chain combines TRBV7-9 with TRBJ1-1; D is perhaps TRBD1 (6 bases). Trimming shortened V by 4 bases and J by 1 base, and 13 bases separated the two germline ends. The V gene's germline CDR1 is SEHNR and CDR2 FQNEAQ (reference sequence). The CDR3 sequence is 15 residues long. CDR3 sequence: CASSSAGATNTEAFF. Here the CDR3 DNA reads TGTGCCAGCAGCTCCGCGGGGGCGACGAACACTGAAGCTTTCTTT.